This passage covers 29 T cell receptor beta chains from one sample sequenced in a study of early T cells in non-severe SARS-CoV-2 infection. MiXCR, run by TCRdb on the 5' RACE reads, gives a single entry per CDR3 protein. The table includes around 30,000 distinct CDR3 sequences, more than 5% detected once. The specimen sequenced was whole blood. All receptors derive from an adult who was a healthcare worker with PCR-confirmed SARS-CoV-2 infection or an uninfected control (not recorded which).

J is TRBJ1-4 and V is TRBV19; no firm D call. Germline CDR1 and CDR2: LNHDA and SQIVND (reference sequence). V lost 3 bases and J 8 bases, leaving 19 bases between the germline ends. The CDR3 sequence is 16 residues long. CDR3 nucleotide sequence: TGTGCCAGTAGTATCTCCCCCTACGTGGCCGGGGAAAAACTGTTTTTT. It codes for CASSISPYVAGEKLFF.

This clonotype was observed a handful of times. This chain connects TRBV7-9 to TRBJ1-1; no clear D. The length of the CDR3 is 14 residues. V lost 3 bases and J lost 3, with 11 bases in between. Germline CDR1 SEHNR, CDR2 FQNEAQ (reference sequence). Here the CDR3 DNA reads TGTGCCAGCAGCTTGATGGGTGGGGACACTGAAGCTTTCTTT. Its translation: CASSLMGGDTEAFF.

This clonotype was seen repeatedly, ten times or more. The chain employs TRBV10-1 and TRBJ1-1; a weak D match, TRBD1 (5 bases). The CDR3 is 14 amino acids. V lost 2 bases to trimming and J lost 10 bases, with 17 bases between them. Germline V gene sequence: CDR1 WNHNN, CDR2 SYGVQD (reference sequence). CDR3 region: CASSEGRQGIGAFF. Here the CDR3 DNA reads TGCGCCAGCAGTGAGGGAAGGCAGGGTATCGGAGCTTTCTTT.

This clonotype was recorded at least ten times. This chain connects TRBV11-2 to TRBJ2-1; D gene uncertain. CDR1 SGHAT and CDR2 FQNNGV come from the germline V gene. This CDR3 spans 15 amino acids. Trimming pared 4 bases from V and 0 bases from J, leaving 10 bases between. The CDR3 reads CASSSRRSSYNEQFF. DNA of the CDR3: TGTGCCAGCAGCTCCCGGAGAAGCTCCTACAATGAGCAGTTCTTC.

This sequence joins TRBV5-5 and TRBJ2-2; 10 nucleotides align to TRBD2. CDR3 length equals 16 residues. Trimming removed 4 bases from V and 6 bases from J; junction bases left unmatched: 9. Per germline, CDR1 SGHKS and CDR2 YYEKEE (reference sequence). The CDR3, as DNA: TGTGCCAGCAGCGTGCTAGCGGGGGTTAAGGCCGGGGAGCTGTTTTTT. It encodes CASSVLAGVKAGELFF.

CDR3 nucleotide sequence: TGTGCCAGCAGTTACTCGAGTACTTCTGGAAACACCATATATTTT. Translated, it gives CASSYSSTSGNTIYF. The V gene is TRBV6-5, the J gene TRBJ1-3; D is undetermined. CDR3 length equals 15 residues. Germline V gene data show CDR1 as MNHEY and CDR2 as SVGAGI. V shed 0 bases and J shed 1 base, with 7 bases lying between them.

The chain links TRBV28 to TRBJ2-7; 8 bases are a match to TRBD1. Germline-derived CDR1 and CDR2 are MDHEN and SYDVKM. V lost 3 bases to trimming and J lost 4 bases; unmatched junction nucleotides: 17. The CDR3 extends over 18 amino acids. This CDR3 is CASSLVGRLDRDNYEQYF. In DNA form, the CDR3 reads TGTGCCAGCAGTTTGGTCGGACGATTGGACAGGGACAATTACGAGCAGTACTTC. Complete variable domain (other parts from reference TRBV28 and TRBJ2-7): DVKVTQSSRYLVKRTGEKVFLECVQDMDHENMFWYRQDPGLGLRLIYFSYDVKMKEKGDIPEGYSVSREKKERFSLILESASTNQTSMYLCASSLVGRLDRDNYEQYFGPGTRLTVT.

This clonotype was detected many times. The CDR3 bases are TGTGCCAGCAGTTTCGGGCCCAGGACTAGCGGGAAGAGCACAGATACGCAGTATTTT. Translating it yields CASSFGPRTSGKSTDTQYF. This chain connects TRBV28 to TRBJ2-3, with 12 bases matching TRBD2. Germline CDR1 and CDR2: MDHEN and SYDVKM. CDR3 size: 19 residues. Unmatched junction bases numbered 10, after V lost 3 bases and J lost 0 bases.

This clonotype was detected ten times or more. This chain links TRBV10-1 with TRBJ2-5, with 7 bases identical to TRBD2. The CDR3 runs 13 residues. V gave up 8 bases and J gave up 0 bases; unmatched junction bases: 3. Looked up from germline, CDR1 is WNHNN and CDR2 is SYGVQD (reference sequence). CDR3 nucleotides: TGCGCCAGCGTGGGGAGGGACCAAGAGACCCAGTACTTC. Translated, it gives CASVGRDQETQYF.

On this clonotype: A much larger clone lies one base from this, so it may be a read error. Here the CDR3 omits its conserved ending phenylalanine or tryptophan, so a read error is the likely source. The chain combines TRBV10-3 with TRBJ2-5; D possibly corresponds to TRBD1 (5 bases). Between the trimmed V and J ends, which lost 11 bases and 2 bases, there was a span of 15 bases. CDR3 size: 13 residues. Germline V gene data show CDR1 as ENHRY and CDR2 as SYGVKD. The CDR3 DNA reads TGTGCCGCCCGACAAGCAGGGCAAGAGACCCAGTACTCC. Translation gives CAARQAGQETQYS.

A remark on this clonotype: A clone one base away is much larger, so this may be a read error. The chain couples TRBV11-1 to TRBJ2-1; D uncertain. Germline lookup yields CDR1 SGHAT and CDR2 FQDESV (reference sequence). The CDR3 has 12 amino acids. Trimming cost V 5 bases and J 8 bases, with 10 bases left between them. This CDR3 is CASSGIYYEQFF. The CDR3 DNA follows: TGTGCCAGCAGCGGGATATACTATGAGCAGTTCTTC.

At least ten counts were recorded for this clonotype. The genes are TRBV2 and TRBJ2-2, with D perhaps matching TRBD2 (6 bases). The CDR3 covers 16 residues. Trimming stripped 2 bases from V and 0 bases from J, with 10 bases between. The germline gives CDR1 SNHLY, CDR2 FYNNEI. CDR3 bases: TGTGCCAGCAGTGAATTTGGAGGGGCGAACACCGGGGAGCTGTTTTTT. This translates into CASSEFGGANTGELFF.

CDR3 in DNA: TGTGCCAGCAGCATACAGGGTGGGACTGAAGCTTTCTTT. Translation: CASSIQGGTEAFF. The rearrangement joins TRBV7-9 to TRBJ1-1; possibly TRBD1 for D (6 bases). The ends were cut back, 5 bases at V and 5 bases at J, with 12 bases in the middle. Germline CDR1 SEHNR, CDR2 FQNEAQ (reference sequence). The CDR3 runs to 13 residues.

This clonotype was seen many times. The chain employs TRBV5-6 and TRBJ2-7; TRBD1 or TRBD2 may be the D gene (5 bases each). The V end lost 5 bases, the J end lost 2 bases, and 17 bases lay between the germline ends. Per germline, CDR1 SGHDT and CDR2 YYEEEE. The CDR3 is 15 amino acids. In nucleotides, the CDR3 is TGTGCCAGCAGTCTAGCAGGGCCCAGCGCCTACGAGCAGTACTTC. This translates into CASSLAGPSAYEQYF.

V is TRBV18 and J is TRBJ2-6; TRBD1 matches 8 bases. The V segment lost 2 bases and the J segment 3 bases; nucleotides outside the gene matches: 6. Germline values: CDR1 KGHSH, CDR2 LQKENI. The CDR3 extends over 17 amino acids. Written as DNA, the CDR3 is TGTGCCAGCTCACCAGGGCAGGGGGCGTTTGGGGCCAACGTCCTGACTTTC. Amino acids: CASSPGQGAFGANVLTF.

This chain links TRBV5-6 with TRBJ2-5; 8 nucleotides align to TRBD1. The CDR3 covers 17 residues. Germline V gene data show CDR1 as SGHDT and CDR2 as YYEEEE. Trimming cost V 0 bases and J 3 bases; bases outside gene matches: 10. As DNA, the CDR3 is TGTGCCAGCAGCTTGGGCGGACAGGGCGGGCTAGAAGAGACCCAGTACTTC. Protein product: CASSLGGQGGLEETQYF.

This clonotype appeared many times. The DNA for the CDR3 is TGTGCCAGCAGCTTAGAGGCCGGCAACACTGAAGCTTTCTTT. Its protein is CASSLEAGNTEAFF. The chain links TRBV7-6 to TRBJ1-1; D not certain. The ends were cut back, 1 base at V and 2 bases at J, with 8 bases in the middle. CDR1 and CDR2 (germline): SGHVS, FNYEAQ. The CDR3 runs to 14 residues.

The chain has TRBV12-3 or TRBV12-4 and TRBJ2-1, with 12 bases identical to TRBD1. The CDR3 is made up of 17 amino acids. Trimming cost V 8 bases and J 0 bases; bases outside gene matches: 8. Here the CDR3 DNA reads TGTGCCAGCTCGGGACAGGGGGCATCCGGCTCCTACAATGAGCAGTTCTTC. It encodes CASSGQGASGSYNEQFF.

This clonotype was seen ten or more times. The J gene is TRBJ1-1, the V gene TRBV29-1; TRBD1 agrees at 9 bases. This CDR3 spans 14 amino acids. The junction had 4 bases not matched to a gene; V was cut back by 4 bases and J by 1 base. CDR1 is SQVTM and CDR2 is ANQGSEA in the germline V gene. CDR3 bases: TGCAGCGTTGCGGGACAGGGCGGGAACACTGAAGCTTTCTTT. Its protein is CSVAGQGGNTEAFF.

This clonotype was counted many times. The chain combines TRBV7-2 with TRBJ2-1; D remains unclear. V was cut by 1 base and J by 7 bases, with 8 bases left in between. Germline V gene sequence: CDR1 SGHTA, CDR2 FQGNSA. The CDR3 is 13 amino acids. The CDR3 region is CASSLEIGNEQFF. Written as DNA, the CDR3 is TGTGCCAGCAGCTTAGAGATCGGAAATGAGCAGTTCTTC.

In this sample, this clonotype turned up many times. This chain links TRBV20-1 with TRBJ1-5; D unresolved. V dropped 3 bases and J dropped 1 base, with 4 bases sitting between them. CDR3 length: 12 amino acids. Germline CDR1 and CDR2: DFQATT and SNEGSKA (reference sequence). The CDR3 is CSASRSNQPQHF. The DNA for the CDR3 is TGCAGTGCTAGTCGAAGCAATCAGCCCCAGCATTTT.

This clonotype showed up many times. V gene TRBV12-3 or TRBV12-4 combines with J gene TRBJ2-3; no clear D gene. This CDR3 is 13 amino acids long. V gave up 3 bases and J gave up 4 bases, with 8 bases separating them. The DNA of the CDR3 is TGTGCCAGCAGTTTGGCCACCCCAGATACGCAGTATTTT. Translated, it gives CASSLATPDTQYF.

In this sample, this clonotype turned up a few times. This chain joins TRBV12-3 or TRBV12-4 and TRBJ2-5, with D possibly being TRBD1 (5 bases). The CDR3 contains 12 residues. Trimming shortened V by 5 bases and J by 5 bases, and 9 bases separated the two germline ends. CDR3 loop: CASSANRETQYF. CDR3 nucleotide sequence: TGTGCCAGCAGTGCGAACAGGGAGACCCAGTACTTC.

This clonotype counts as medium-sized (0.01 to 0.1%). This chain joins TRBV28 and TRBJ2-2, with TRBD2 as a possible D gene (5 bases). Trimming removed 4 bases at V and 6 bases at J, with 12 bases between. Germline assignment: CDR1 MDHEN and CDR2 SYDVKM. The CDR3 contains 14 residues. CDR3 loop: CASSSRDGAGELFF. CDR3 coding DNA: TGTGCCAGCAGTTCCCGAGACGGGGCCGGGGAGCTGTTTTTT.

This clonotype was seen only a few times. The CDR3 reads CASSSTGVAYEQYF. The CDR3 coding sequence is TGCGCCAGCAGCTCCACAGGGGTCGCCTACGAGCAGTACTTC. The chain recombines TRBV5-1 with TRBJ2-7; 7 bases line up with TRBD1. This CDR3 region has 14 residues. V lost 3 bases to trimming and J lost 2 bases; unmatched junction nucleotides: 5. Germline V gene sequence: CDR1 SGHRS, CDR2 YFSETQ.

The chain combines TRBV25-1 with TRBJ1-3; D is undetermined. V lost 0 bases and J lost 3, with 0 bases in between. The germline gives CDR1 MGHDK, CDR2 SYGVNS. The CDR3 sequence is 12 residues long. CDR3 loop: CASSEYGNTIYF. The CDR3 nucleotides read TGTGCCAGCAGTGAATATGGAAACACCATATATTTT.

CDR3 nucleotides: TGCGCCAGCAGCTTGGTCGCTACCACAGATACGCAGTATTTT. It translates to CASSLVATTDTQYF. J is TRBJ2-3 and V is TRBV5-1; D unresolved. Germline CDR1 and CDR2: SGHRS and YFSETQ. V was cut by 0 bases and J by 2 bases, with 7 bases left in between. The CDR3 length is 14 residues.

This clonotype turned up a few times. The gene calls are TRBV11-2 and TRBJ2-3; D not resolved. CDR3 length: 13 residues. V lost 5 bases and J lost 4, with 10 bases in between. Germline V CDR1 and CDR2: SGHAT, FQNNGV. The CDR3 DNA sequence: TGTGCCAGCAGCCCATGGAACGCAGATACGCAGTATTTT. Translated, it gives CASSPWNADTQYF.

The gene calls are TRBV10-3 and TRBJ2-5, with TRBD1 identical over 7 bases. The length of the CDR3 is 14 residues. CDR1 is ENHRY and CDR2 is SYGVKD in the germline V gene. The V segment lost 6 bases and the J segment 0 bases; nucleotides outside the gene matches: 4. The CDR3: CAIRRGQNQETQYF. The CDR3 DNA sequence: TGTGCCATCAGACGGGGACAGAACCAAGAGACCCAGTACTTC.